This TCR beta chain was identified during a study of blood T cell repertoires in COVID-19. Overall study: Acute-phase and convalescent COVID-19 samples originated in the United States, Italy and Spain. Sample material is recorded as cDNA or gDNA derived from T cells, B-cell-depleted T cells, or PBMCs.

Germline V lookup: CDR1 SGHVS, CDR2 FQNEAQ. V shed 0 bases and J shed 3 bases, with 11 bases lying between them. The length of the CDR3 is 15 residues. In the original workflow: Amplification of reference gene primers provided the estimated nucleated cell counts. Libraries were prepared by immunoSEQ multiplex PCR; TCRdb keeps only in-frame clonotypes and omits some of them. V, J and clone size are those of that table, while D and trimming were read from the DNA. The table has about 68,000 clones, 80% to 95% seen once. The chain uses TRBV7-8 and TRBJ1-1; D remains unclear. The clonotype originates from a human donor in a cohort sampled during active COVID-19. The sample comprised peripheral blood. CDR3 in DNA: TGTGCCAGCAGCTTAGCGTGGAGGATGGACACTGAAGCTTTCTTT. It encodes CASSLAWRMDTEAFF.